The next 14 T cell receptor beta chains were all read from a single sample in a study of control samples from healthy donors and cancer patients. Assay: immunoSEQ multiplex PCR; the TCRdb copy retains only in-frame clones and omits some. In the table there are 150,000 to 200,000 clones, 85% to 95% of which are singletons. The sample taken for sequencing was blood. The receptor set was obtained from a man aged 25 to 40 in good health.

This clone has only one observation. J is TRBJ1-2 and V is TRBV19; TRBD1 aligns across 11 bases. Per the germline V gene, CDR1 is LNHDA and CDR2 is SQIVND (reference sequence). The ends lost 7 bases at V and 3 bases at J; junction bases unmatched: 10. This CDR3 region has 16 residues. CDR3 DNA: TGTGCCAGTACCCCTCTCCCGGGACAGGGGGACTATGGCTACACCTTC. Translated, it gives CASTPLPGQGDYGYTF.

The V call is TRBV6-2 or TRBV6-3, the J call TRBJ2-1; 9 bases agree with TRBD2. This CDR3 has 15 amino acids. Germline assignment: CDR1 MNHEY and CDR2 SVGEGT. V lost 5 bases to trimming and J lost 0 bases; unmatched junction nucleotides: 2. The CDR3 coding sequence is TGTGCCAGCAGTGGTAGCGGGAGCTCCTACAATGAGCAGTTCTTC. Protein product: CASSGSGSSYNEQFF.

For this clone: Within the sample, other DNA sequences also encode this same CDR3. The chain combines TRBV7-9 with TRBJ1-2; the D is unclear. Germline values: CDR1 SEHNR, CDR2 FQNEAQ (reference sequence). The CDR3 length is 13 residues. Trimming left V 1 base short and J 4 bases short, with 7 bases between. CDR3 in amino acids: CASSLGSGYGYTF. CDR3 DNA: TGTGCCAGCAGCTTAGGTTCGGGCTATGGCTACACCTTC.

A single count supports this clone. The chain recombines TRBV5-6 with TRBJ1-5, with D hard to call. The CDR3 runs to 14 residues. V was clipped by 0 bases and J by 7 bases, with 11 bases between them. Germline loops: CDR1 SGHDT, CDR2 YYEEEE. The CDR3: CASSLAAGGQPQHF. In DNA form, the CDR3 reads TGTGCCAGCAGCTTGGCGGCGGGCGGCCAGCCCCAGCATTTT.

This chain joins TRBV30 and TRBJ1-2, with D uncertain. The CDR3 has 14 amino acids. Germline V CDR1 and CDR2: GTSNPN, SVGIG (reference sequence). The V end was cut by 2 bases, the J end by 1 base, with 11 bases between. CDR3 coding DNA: TGTGCCTGGAGTCCCCCGGGATTTAACTATGGCTACACCTTC. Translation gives CAWSPPGFNYGYTF. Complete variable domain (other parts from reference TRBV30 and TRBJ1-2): SQTIHQWPATLVQPVGSPLSLECTVEGTSNPNLYWYRQAAGRGLQLLFYSVGIGQISSEVPQNLSASRPQDRQFILSSKKLLLSDSGFYLCAWSPPGFNYGYTFGSGTRLTVV.

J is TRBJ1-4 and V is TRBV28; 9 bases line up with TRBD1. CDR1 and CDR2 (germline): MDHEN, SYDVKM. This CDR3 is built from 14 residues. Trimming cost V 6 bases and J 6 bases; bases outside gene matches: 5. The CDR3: CASRSTGGDEKLFF. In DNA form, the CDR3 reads TGTGCCAGCAGATCGACAGGGGGAGATGAAAAACTGTTTTTT.

In nucleotides, the CDR3 is TGCGCCAGCAGCCAAGATCGTAGCGGGACTAGGAGGTCCACAGATACGCAGTATTTT. It codes for CASSQDRSGTRRSTDTQYF. V and J are TRBV4-1 and TRBJ2-3; 8 bases fit TRBD2. The CDR3 extends over 19 amino acids. Germline CDR1 MGHRA, CDR2 YSYEKL. V lost 0 bases, J lost 2 bases, and 13 bases stayed unmatched.

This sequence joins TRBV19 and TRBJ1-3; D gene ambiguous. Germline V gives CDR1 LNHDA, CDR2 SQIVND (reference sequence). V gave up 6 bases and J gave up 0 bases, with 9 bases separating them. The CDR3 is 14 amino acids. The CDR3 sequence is CASSRLSSGNTIYF. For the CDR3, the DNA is TGTGCCAGTAGCCGTTTGAGCTCTGGAAACACCATATATTTT.

The CDR3 spells CAITGLSTEAFF. For the CDR3, the DNA is TGCGCCATCACAGGGTTGAGCACTGAAGCTTTCTTT. The V call is TRBV5-1, the J call TRBJ1-1, with D perhaps TRBD1 (6 bases). V was clipped by 9 bases and J by 4 bases, with 13 bases between them. This CDR3 comprises 12 residues. In germline, CDR1 is SGHRS, CDR2 YFSETQ.

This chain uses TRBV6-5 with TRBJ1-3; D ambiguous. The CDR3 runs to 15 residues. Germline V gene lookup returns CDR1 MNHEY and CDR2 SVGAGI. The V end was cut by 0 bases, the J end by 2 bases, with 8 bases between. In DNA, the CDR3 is TGTGCCAGCAGTTACTCGGGAAGGGCTGGAAACACCATATATTTT. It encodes CASSYSGRAGNTIYF.

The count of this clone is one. The CDR3 spells CASSLESPGSETQYF. Written as DNA, the CDR3 is TGCGCCAGCAGCTTGGAGAGTCCGGGGTCAGAGACCCAGTACTTC. This chain links TRBV5-1 with TRBJ2-5, with D perhaps TRBD2 (5 bases). With 0 bases removed from V and 4 bases from J, the gap between germline ends came to 13 bases. In germline, CDR1 is SGHRS, CDR2 YFSETQ. The CDR3 is 15 amino acids.

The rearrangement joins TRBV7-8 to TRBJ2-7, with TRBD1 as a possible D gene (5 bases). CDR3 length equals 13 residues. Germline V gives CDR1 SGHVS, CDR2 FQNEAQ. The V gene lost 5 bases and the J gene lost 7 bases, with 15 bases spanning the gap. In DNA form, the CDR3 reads TGTGCCAGCAGCCAGTGGCAGGGAAAGGAGCAGTACTTC. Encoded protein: CASSQWQGKEQYF.

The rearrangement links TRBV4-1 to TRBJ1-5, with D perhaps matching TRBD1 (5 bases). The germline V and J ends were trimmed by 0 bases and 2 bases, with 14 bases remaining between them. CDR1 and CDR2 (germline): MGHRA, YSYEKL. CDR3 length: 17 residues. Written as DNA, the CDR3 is TGCGCCAGCAGCCAAGAGGGGGGTAACCGAGGCAATCAGCCCCAGCATTTT. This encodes CASSQEGGNRGNQPQHF.

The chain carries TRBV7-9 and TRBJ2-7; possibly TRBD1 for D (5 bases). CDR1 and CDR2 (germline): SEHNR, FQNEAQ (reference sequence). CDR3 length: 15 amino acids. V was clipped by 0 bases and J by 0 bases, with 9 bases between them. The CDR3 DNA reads TGTGCCAGCAGCTTAGCAAACAGGCCCTCCTACGAGCAGTACTTC. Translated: CASSLANRPSYEQYF.